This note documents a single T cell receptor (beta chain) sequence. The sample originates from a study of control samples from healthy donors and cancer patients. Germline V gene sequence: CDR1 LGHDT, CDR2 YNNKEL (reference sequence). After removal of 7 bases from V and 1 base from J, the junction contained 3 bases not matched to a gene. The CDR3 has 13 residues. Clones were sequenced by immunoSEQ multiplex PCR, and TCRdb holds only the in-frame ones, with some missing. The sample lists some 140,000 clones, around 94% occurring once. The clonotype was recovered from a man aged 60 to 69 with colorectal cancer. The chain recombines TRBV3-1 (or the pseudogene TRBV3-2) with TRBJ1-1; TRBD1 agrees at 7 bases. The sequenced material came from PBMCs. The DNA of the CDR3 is TGTGCCAGCAAGGGACAGCCGAACACTGAAGCTTTCTTT. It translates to CASKGQPNTEAFF.